The 27 T cell receptor beta chains given below trace back to one sample, sequenced in a study of blood T cell repertoires in COVID-19. TCRdb's table, derived via immunoSEQ multiplex PCR, lists solely in-frame clones and lacks some. The repertoire has tens of thousands of clones, around 80% of them found once; the top ten carry about a quarter. Sequencing was carried out using peripheral blood. Receptors were obtained from a man aged 55 to 69 with active or convalescent COVID-19.

J is TRBJ2-2 and V is TRBV4-1; 12 bases fit TRBD2. Germline V gene lookup returns CDR1 MGHRA and CDR2 YSYEKL. This CDR3 contains 19 residues. The V gene end was trimmed by 3 bases and the J gene end by 0 bases; junction bases not matched to a gene: 8. CDR3 DNA: TGCGCCAGCAGCCAGGCGGGCCTAGCGGGGGGGCCGAACACCGGGGAGCTGTTTTTT. Amino acid sequence: CASSQAGLAGGPNTGELFF.

Concerning this clone itself: This same CDR3 is encoded by further DNA sequences in the sample. The rearrangement links TRBV18 to TRBJ1-1; weak D call: TRBD1 (6 bases). The germline V and J ends were trimmed by 3 bases and 1 base, with 9 bases remaining between them. The CDR3 runs 14 residues. Germline-derived CDR1 and CDR2 are KGHSH and LQKENI. CDR3 in DNA: TGTGCCAGCTCACCCCAGGGGCCGAACACTGAAGCTTTCTTT. Its protein is CASSPQGPNTEAFF.

The rearrangement uses TRBV7-9 and TRBJ2-3; maybe TRBD1 (6 bases). CDR1 SEHNR and CDR2 FQNEAQ come from the germline V gene (reference sequence). Trimming removed 7 bases from V and 3 bases from J, with 11 bases in between. This CDR3 region has 13 residues. Here the CDR3 reads CASIRGSTDTQYF. CDR3 bases: TGTGCCAGCATAAGGGGGTCGACAGATACGCAGTATTTT.

The rearrangement joins TRBV20-1 to TRBJ2-2, with TRBD2 identical over 9 bases. The ends lost 3 bases at V and 7 bases at J; junction bases unmatched: 3. The CDR3 is made up of 13 amino acids. Germline values: CDR1 DFQATT, CDR2 SNEGSKA (reference sequence). CDR3 sequence reads: CSASRLAVGELFF. In DNA form, the CDR3 reads TGCAGTGCTAGTAGACTAGCGGTCGGGGAGCTGTTTTTT.

The chain uses TRBV5-1 and TRBJ1-3; 7 bases agree with TRBD1. The CDR3 contains 17 residues. The germline V gene has CDR1 SGHRS and CDR2 YFSETQ. J was trimmed by 1 base and V by 1 base; bases with no gene match: 8. CDR3 protein: CASSLRTGPTSGNTIYF. The CDR3 nucleotides read TGCGCCAGCAGCTTGAGGACAGGTCCAACATCTGGAAACACCATATATTTT.

The V gene is TRBV20-1, the J gene TRBJ1-3; D may be TRBD1 (5 bases). Between the trimmed V and J ends, which lost 3 bases and 1 base, there was a span of 10 bases. The CDR3 is 14 residues long. CDR1 DFQATT and CDR2 SNEGSKA come from the germline V gene (reference sequence). The CDR3 loop reads CSASRQGSGNTIYF. CDR3 sequence (DNA): TGCAGTGCTAGTCGGCAGGGATCTGGAAACACCATATATTTT.

This clone appeared a single time. The chain is built from TRBV6-5 and TRBJ1-1; D is undetermined. Per the germline V gene, CDR1 is MNHEY and CDR2 is SVGAGI. The CDR3 has 14 residues. V dropped 5 bases and J dropped 1 base, with 11 bases sitting between them. The DNA of the CDR3 is TGTGCCAGCAGTAAGTTTGGGAGGAACACTGAAGCTTTCTTT. This translates into CASSKFGRNTEAFF.

This clone was counted at least ten times. The chain couples TRBV4-1 to TRBJ1-1, with D tentatively TRBD1 (5 bases). The ends were cut back, 4 bases at V and 2 bases at J, with 17 bases in the middle. The CDR3 loop spans 16 amino acids. Germline V gene lookup returns CDR1 MGHRA and CDR2 YSYEKL. CDR3 nucleotide sequence: TGCGCCAGCAGCCTAGGACCTGGCGGGGCCAACACTGAAGCTTTCTTT. Its translation is CASSLGPGGANTEAFF.

The rearrangement links TRBV6-6 to TRBJ2-7, with D unclear. V shed 2 bases and J shed 3 bases, with 8 bases lying between them. Germline V lookup: CDR1 MNHNY, CDR2 SVGAGI (reference sequence). There are 13 residues in the CDR3. The CDR3 DNA follows: TGTGCCAGCAGTTACGGCAGTCTCTACGAGCAGTACTTC. Translation: CASSYGSLYEQYF.

This chain uses TRBV14 with TRBJ2-1, with 7 bases lining up with TRBD2. Germline V CDR1 and CDR2: SGHDN, FVKESK. The V gene end was trimmed by 4 bases and the J gene end by 11 bases; junction bases not matched to a gene: 11. The CDR3 contains 14 residues. Here the CDR3 DNA reads TGTGCCAGCAGCCTGCGCCCGGGACTAAACAAGCAGTTCTTC. Its protein product is CASSLRPGLNKQFF.

This clone was recorded only once. The chain carries TRBV5-1 and TRBJ2-5; D is perhaps TRBD1 (5 bases). V was pared by 0 bases and J by 2 bases, with 14 bases between. CDR3 length equals 16 residues. CDR1 is SGHRS, CDR2 YFSETQ, per germline. CDR3 in DNA: TGCGCCAGCAGCTTGGCCCCGACAGTATCGCAAGAGACCCAGTACTTC. This translates into CASSLAPTVSQETQYF. The full variable domain, with the rest looked up from reference TRBV5-1 and TRBJ2-5, is KAGVTQTPRYLIKTRGQQVTLSCSPISGHRSVSWYQQTPGQGLQFLFEYFSETQRNKGNFPGRFSGRQFSNSRSEMNVSTLELGDSALYLCASSLAPTVSQETQYFGPGTRLLVL.

The gene calls are TRBV9 and TRBJ1-1, with unresolved D. Trimming removed 0 bases from V and 4 bases from J, with 10 bases in between. CDR3 size: 14 residues. Germline assignment: CDR1 SGDLS and CDR2 YYNGEE. The CDR3 here is CASSVDGAGTEAFF. The CDR3 DNA follows: TGTGCCAGCAGCGTAGACGGCGCGGGCACTGAAGCTTTCTTT.

The chain combines TRBV27 with TRBJ2-5; D is uncertain. This CDR3 contains 13 residues. Trimming cost V 3 bases and J 5 bases, with 10 bases left between them. Germline CDR1 is MNHEY and CDR2 is SMNVEV (reference sequence). In DNA form, the CDR3 reads TGTGCCAGCAGTTTCCGTCTGCGGGAGACCCAGTACTTC. Protein: CASSFRLRETQYF.

V usage is TRBV19 and J usage is TRBJ2-6; unclear D gene. Per the germline V gene, CDR1 is LNHDA and CDR2 is SQIVND (reference sequence). V lost 2 bases to trimming and J lost 2 bases, with 7 bases between them. The CDR3 has 15 residues. The DNA for the CDR3 is TGTGCCAGTAGTATAAACAGTCCTGGGGCCAACGTCCTGACTTTC. It specifies CASSINSPGANVLTF.

The gene calls are TRBV2 and TRBJ1-5; no clear D. The CDR3 loop spans 13 amino acids. V dropped 4 bases and J dropped 1 base, with 5 bases sitting between them. The germline CDR1 and CDR2 sequences are SNHLY and FYNNEI. The CDR3 spells CASSVRSNQPQHF. The DNA for the CDR3 is TGTGCCAGCAGTGTGAGGAGCAATCAGCCCCAGCATTTT.

This rearrangement joins TRBV28 to TRBJ1-4, with 10 nucleotides matching TRBD1. J lost 7 bases, V lost 3 bases, and 2 bases had no gene match. This CDR3 comprises 14 residues. Per germline, CDR1 MDHEN and CDR2 SYDVKM. Here the CDR3 DNA reads TGTGCCAGCAGTTTGGGGGACAGGGGTGAAAAACTGTTTTTT. Its translation is CASSLGDRGEKLFF.

J is TRBJ1-1 and V is TRBV5-4; 7 bases are shared with TRBD1. The germline CDR1 and CDR2 sequences are SGHNT and YYREEE (reference sequence). The CDR3 sequence is 16 residues long. The V gene end was trimmed by 3 bases and the J gene end by 2 bases; junction bases not matched to a gene: 10. The CDR3 DNA follows: TGTGCCAGCAGCTACGACAGGGTGGGGTTTAACACTGAAGCTTTCTTT. This gives the protein CASSYDRVGFNTEAFF.

The V and J genes are TRBV7-2 and TRBJ2-1; TRBD2 is a possible D gene (6 bases). V lost 1 base and J lost 9, with 13 bases in between. Germline CDR1 and CDR2: SGHTA and FQGNSA. CDR3 size: 14 residues. The CDR3 reads CASSLGTWRGEQFF. In DNA, the CDR3 is TGTGCCAGCAGCTTAGGGACCTGGCGGGGTGAGCAGTTCTTC. Filled out from reference TRBV7-2 and TRBJ2-1, the complete variable domain reads GAGVSQSPSNKVTEKGKDVELRCDPISGHTALYWYRQSLGQGLEFLIYFQGNSAPDKSGLPSDRFSAERTGGSVSTLTIQRTQQEDSAVYLCASSLGTWRGEQFFGPGTRLTVL.

This clone was counted many times. The rearrangement joins TRBV6-4 to TRBJ1-6, with D unclear. Germline loops: CDR1 MRHNA, CDR2 SNTAGT. V was pared by 3 bases and J by 7 bases, with 10 bases between. The CDR3 sequence is 14 residues long. The CDR3 nucleotides are TGTGCCAGCAGTGATGGTACCGAGAATTCACCCCTCCACTTT. It translates to CASSDGTENSPLHF.

This chain links TRBV20-1 with TRBJ2-2, with D uncertain. With 3 bases removed from V and 2 bases from J, the gap between germline ends came to 10 bases. The CDR3 has 14 residues. Per germline, CDR1 DFQATT and CDR2 SNEGSKA (reference sequence). This CDR3 is CSASKLRNTGELFF. The CDR3 DNA sequence: TGCAGTGCTAGTAAACTAAGAAACACCGGGGAGCTGTTTTTT.

The genes are TRBV11-3 and TRBJ1-1; D gene ambiguous. This CDR3 has 13 residues. Deletions cut 3 bases from V and 0 bases from J, with 5 bases between. Germline V gene sequence: CDR1 SGHNT, CDR2 YENEEA. The CDR3 DNA reads as TGTGCCAGCAGCTTCGCGGTGAACACTGAAGCTTTCTTT. Translation: CASSFAVNTEAFF.

The chain uses TRBV5-4 and TRBJ2-3; TRBD2 might be the D (6 bases). The V gene lost 5 bases and the J gene lost 3 bases, with 16 bases spanning the gap. Germline CDR1 and CDR2: SGHNT and YYREEE (reference sequence). This CDR3 contains 15 residues. This chain's CDR3 is CASSRDSGRTDTQYF. The DNA of the CDR3 is TGTGCCAGCAGTCGGGACTCGGGAAGGACAGATACGCAGTATTTT.

This chain uses TRBV2 with TRBJ1-6; 10 bases align to TRBD1. Germline values: CDR1 SNHLY, CDR2 FYNNEI. The CDR3 consists of 14 residues. V was pared by 5 bases and J by 9 bases, with 4 bases of the junction left unmatched. CDR3 nucleotides: TGTGCCAGCAGTCCCGGGACAGGGGTTTCACCCCTCCACTTT. This translates into CASSPGTGVSPLHF.

The chain combines TRBV5-6 with TRBJ1-2; possibly TRBD1 for D (6 bases). CDR3 length: 13 residues. Trimming shortened V by 3 bases and J by 7 bases, and 13 bases separated the two germline ends. Per germline, CDR1 SGHDT and CDR2 YYEEEE. The CDR3 spells CASSSPDRSGYTF. DNA for the CDR3: TGTGCCAGCAGCTCACCCGACAGGTCTGGCTACACCTTC.

V gene TRBV9 combines with J gene TRBJ1-6; 10 bases map to TRBD1. The CDR3 length is 15 residues. With 2 bases clipped from V and 8 bases from J, the junction kept 4 bases outside the gene matches. The V gene's germline CDR1 is SGDLS and CDR2 YYNGEE. CDR3 nucleotide sequence: TGTGCCAGCAGCGTGGAGACAGGGGGCTATTCACCCCTCCACTTT. The encoded protein is CASSVETGGYSPLHF.

The rearrangement links TRBV2 to TRBJ1-4; a weak D match, TRBD1 (5 bases). The CDR3 loop spans 13 amino acids. The germline CDR1 and CDR2 sequences are SNHLY and FYNNEI. The ends were cut back, 7 bases at V and 5 bases at J, with 11 bases in the middle. The CDR3 DNA sequence: TGTGCCAGCAATCAGGGTTTGAATGAAAAACTGTTTTTT. Amino acids: CASNQGLNEKLFF. The full variable domain, its missing parts supplied by reference TRBV2 and TRBJ1-4, is EPEVTQTPSHQVTQMGQEVILRCVPISNHLYFYWYRQILGQKVEFLVSFYNNEISEKSEIFDDQFSVERPDGSNFTLKIRSTKLEDSAMYFCASNQGLNEKLFFGSGTQLSVL.

This rearrangement joins TRBV7-3 to TRBJ2-2; TRBD2 aligns across 8 bases. The CDR3 is 14 residues long. The junction had 3 bases not matched to a gene; V was cut back by 5 bases and J by 4 bases. The germline gives CDR1 SGHTA, CDR2 FQGTGA. CDR3 protein: CASSPAGGTGELFF. The CDR3 nucleotides read TGTGCCAGCAGCCCGGCGGGGGGCACCGGGGAGCTGTTTTTT.